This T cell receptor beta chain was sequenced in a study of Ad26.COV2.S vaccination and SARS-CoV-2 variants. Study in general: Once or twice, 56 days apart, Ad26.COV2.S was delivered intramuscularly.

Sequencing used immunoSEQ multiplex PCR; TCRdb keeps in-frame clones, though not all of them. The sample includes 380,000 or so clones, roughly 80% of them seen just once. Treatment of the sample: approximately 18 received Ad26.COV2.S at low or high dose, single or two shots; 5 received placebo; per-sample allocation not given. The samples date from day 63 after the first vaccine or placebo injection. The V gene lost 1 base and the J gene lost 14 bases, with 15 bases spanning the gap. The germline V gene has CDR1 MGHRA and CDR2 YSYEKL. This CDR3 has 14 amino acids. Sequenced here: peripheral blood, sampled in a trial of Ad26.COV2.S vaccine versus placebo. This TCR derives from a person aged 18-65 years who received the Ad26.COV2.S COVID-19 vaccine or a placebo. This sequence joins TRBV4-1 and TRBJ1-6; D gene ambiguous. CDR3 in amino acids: CASSQAPTSGSLHF. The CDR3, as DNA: TGCGCCAGCAGCCAAGCGCCCACCTCAGGTTCCCTCCACTTT.